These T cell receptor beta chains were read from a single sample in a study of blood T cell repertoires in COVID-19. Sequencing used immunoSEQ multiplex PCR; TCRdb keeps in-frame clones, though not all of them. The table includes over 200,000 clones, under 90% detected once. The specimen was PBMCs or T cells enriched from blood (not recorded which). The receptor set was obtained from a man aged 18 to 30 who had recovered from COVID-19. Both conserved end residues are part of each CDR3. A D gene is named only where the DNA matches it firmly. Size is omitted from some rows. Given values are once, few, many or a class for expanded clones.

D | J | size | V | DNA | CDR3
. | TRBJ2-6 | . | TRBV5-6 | TGTGCCAGCAGCTCCGACAGTTCTGGGGCCAACGTCCTGACTTTC | CASSSDSSGANVLTF
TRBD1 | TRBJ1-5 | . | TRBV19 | TGTGCCAGTAGCGGGACAGGGGTTCAGCCCCAGCATTTT | CASSGTGVQPQHF
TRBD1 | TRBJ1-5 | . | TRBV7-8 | TGTGCCAGCAGCTCCGGGACAGGGGGCAATCAGCCCCAGCATTTT | CASSSGTGGNQPQHF
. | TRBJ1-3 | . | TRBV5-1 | TGCGCCAGCAGCCCTTGGACACCTGGAAACACCATATATTTT | CASSPWTPGNTIYF
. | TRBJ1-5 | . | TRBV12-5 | TGTGCTAGTGGTTTGGAGCCGGGTCAGCCCCAGCATTTT | CASGLEPGQPQHF
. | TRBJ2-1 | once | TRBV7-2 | TGTGCCAGCAGCCGTGACAATCAGTTGTACAATGAGCAGTTCTTC | CASSRDNQLYNEQFF
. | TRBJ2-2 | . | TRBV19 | TGTGCCACTTCTTCCCGGTCCCCCACCGGGGAGCTGTTTTTT | CATSSRSPTGELFF
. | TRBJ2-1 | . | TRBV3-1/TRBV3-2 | TGTGCCAGCAGCCAAGCGGCTAGTCTCGACAATGAGCAGTTCTTC | CASSQAASLDNEQFF
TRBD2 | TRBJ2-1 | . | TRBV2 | TGTGCCAGCAATGGACTAGCGGGAGTCGATGAGCAGTTCTTC | CASNGLAGVDEQFF
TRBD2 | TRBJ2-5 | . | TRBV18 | TGTGCCAGCTCACTGAGACTAGCGGAGACCCAGTACTTC | CASSLRLAETQYF
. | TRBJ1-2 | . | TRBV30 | TGTGCCTCGCCAGGAGCCCGGGGTGGCTACACCTTC | CASPGARGGYTF
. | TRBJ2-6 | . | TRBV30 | TGTGCCTGGAGTAGAGGGATCTCTGGGGCCAACGTCCTGACTTTC | CAWSRGISGANVLTF
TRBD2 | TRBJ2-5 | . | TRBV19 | TGTGCCAGTAGCCCCCCCGGAGCGGGAGGGCCGGAGACCCAGTACTTC | CASSPPGAGGPETQYF
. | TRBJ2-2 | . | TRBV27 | TGTGCCAGCAGTGCGGACAGTTGGGACATCGGGGAGCTGTTTTTT | CASSADSWDIGELFF
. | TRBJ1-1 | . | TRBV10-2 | TGCGCCAGCAGGGATTTCCAGGGGCTAAACACTGAAGCTTTCTTT | CASRDFQGLNTEAFF
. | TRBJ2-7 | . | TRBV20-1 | TGCAGTGCTAGGGTCGGCTACGAGCAGTACTTC | CSARVGYEQYF
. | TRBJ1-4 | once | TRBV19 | TGTGCCAGTAGTTTTCGGACAGAGCGCTTCAATGAAAAACTGTTTTTT | CASSFRTERFNEKLFF
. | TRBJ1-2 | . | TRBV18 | TGTGCCAGCTCAGTAAGGGAAGGGGATGGCTACACCTTC | CASSVREGDGYTF
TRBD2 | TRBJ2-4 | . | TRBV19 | TGTGCCAGTCGCCCGGGACTAGCGGGCCAAGTAGCCAAAAACATTCAGTACTTC | CASRPGLAGQVAKNIQYF
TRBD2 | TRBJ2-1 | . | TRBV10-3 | TGTGCCATCAGTGAGTCTTTTAGCGGGAGATACAATGAGCAGTTCTTC | CAISESFSGRYNEQFF
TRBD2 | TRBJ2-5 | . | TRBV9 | TGTGCCAGCAGCGTGGGGACTAGGGAGACCCAGTACTTC | CASSVGTRETQYF
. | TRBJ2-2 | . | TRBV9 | TGTGCCAGCAGCGTAGGAGGAACCGGGGAGCTGTTTTTT | CASSVGGTGELFF
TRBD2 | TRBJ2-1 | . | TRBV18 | TGTGCCAGCTCACCTGGAGCCCCTGGACTAGCGGGTGAGCAGTTCTTC | CASSPGAPGLAGEQFF
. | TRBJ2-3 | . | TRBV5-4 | TGTGCCAGCAGCTTCGGAGACTACCGCCTCACAGATACGCAGTATTTT | CASSFGDYRLTDTQYF
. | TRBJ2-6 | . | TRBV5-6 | TGTGCCAGCAGCTTGGCCGCGATTTCTGGGGCCAACGTCCTGACTTTC | CASSLAAISGANVLTF
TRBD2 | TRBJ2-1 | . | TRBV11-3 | TGTGCCAGCAGCTTAGTTTGGCTAGCGGTAAGCTCCTACAATGAGCAGTTCTTC | CASSLVWLAVSSYNEQFF
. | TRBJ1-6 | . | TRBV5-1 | TGCGCCAGCAGCACCGGACAGATCAATTCACCCCTCCACTTT | CASSTGQINSPLHF
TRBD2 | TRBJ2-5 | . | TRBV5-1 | TGCGCCAGCGGGCGTAGCGGGGGTGCAGAGACCCAGTACTTC | CASGRSGGAETQYF
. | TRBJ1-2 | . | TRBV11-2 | TGTGCCAGCAGCTTAGTATTTCAGGGAGGGGGTGGCTACACCTTC | CASSLVFQGGGGYTF
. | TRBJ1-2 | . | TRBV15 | TGTGCCACCAGCAGAGATCGAAGCAGGTCCTATGGCTACACCTTC | CATSRDRSRSYGYTF
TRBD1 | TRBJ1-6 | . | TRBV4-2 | TGTGCCAGCAGCCAAGGCGTGACAGGGCGAAATTCACCCCTCCACTTT | CASSQGVTGRNSPLHF
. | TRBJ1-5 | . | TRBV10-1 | TGCGCCAGCAGCGAACTCAGGGACTCCTATCAGCCCCAGCATTTT | CASSELRDSYQPQHF
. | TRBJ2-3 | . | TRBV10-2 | TGCGCCAGCAGTCCCCTTGTCCTCCAGGGTCCGCATTTT | CASSPLVLQGPHF
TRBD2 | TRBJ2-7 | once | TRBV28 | TGTGCCAGCAGTTCTAGCGGGAGCGGCCAGCAGCAGTACTTC | CASSSSGSGQQQYF
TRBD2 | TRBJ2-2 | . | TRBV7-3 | TGTGCCAGCAGCTTTGGACTAGCGCAGAACACCGGGGAGCTGTTTTTT | CASSFGLAQNTGELFF
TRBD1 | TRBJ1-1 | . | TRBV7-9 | TGTGCCAGCAGAAAAGGGACAGGGATCCTCCACACTGAAGCTTTCTTT | CASRKGTGILHTEAFF
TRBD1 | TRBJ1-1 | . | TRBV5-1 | TGCGCCAGCAGCTATGGACAGGGGGCCACTGAAGCTTTCTTT | CASSYGQGATEAFF
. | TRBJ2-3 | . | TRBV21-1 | TGTGCCAGCAGCTCTACTCCCGAGCGGGACGGGACAGATACGCAGTATTTT | CASSSTPERDGTDTQYF
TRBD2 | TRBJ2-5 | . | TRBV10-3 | TGTGCCATCAGTGGTGGTAGCGGGTATGAGACCCAGTACTTC | CAISGGSGYETQYF
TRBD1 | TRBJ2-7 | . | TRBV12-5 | TGTGCTAGTGGGCCGAGCCCGACAGGGTACGAGCAGTACTTC | CASGPSPTGYEQYF
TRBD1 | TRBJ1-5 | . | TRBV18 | TGTGCCAGCTCTCAAGGACAGGCTTTAGGGCAGCCCCAGCATTTT | CASSQGQALGQPQHF
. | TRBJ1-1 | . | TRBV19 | TGTGCCAGTAGTATTACCGGGAGGAACACTGAAGCTTTCTTT | CASSITGRNTEAFF
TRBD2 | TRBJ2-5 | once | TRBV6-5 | TGTGCCAGCAGCCGAATCAGCGGGAGTCGGGAGACCCAGTACTTC | CASSRISGSRETQYF
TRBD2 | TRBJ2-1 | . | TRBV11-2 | TGTGCCAGCAGCCCGTTTCTAGCGGGGTTGGTAAGGGGTGAGCAGTTCTTC | CASSPFLAGLVRGEQFF
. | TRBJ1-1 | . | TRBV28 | TGTGCCAGCACCATTATTATCAGGGGTATGGACACTGAAGCTTTCTTT | CASTIIIRGMDTEAFF